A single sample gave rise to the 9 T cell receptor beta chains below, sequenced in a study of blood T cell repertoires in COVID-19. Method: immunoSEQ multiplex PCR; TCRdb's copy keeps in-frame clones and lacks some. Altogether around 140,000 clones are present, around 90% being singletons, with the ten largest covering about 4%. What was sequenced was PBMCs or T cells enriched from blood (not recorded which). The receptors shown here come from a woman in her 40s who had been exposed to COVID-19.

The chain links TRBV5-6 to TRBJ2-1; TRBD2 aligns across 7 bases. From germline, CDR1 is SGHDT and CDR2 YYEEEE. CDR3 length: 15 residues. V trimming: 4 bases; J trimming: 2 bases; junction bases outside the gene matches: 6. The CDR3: CASSRAGYTYNEQFF. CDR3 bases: TGTGCCAGCAGCCGAGCGGGATACACCTACAATGAGCAGTTCTTC.

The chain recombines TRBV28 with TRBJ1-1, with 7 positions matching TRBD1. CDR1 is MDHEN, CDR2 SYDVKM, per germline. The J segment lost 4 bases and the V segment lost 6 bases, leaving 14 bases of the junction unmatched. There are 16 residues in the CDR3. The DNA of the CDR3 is TGTGCCAGCAGCCCCGGAAAGACAGGGAGGACCACTGAAGCTTTCTTT. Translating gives CASSPGKTGRTTEAFF.

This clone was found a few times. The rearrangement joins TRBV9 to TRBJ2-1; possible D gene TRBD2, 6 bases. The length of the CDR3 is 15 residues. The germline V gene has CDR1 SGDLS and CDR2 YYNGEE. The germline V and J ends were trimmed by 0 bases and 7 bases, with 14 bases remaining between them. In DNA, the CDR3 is TGTGCCAGCAGCGTAGCTTTCGCGGGGTTTAATGAGCAGTTCTTC. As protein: CASSVAFAGFNEQFF.

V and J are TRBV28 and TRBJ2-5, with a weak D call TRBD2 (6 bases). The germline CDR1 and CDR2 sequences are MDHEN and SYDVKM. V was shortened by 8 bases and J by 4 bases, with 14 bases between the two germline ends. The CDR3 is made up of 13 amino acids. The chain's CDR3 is CASGEDVSETQYF. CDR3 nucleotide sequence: TGTGCCAGCGGGGAGGACGTTTCAGAGACCCAGTACTTC.

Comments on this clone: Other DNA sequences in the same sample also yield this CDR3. CDR3 coding DNA: TGTGCCAGCAGTCTTAGCGGGGCCACCTACGAGCAGTACTTC. Protein sequence: CASSLSGATYEQYF. The rearrangement uses TRBV27 and TRBJ2-7, with TRBD2 matching over 8 bases. V dropped 5 bases and J dropped 2; count of bases not matched to a gene: 5. The CDR3 loop spans 14 amino acids. Per germline, CDR1 MNHEY and CDR2 SMNVEV (reference sequence).

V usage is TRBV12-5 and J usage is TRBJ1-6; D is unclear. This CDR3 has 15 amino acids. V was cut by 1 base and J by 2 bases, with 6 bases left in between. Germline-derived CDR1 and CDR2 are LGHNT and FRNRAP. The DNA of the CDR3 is TGTGCTAGTGGTTTGGCCGGGGCCTATAATTCACCCCTCCACTTT. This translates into CASGLAGAYNSPLHF.

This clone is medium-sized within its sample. CDR3: CASSDSNNDINEQFF. The DNA of the CDR3 is TGTGCCAGCAGTGACTCTAATAACGACATCAATGAGCAGTTCTTC. The V call is TRBV6-4, the J call TRBJ2-1; D unclear. The germline CDR1 and CDR2 sequences are MRHNA and SNTAGT. Trimming stripped 0 bases from V and 6 bases from J, with 12 bases between. The CDR3 is made up of 15 amino acids.

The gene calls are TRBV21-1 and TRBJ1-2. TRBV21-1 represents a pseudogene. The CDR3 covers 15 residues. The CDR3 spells CASSDLGGVSYGYTF. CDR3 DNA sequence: TGTGCCAGCAGCGACCTTGGAGGAGTAAGCTATGGCTACACCTTC.

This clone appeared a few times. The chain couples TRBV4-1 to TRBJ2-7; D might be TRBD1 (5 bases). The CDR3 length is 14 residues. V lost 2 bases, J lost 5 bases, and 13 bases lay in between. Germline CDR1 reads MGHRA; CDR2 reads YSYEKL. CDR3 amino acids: CASSQLGLRDEQYF. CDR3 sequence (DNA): TGCGCCAGCAGCCAACTGGGGCTACGCGACGAGCAGTACTTC.